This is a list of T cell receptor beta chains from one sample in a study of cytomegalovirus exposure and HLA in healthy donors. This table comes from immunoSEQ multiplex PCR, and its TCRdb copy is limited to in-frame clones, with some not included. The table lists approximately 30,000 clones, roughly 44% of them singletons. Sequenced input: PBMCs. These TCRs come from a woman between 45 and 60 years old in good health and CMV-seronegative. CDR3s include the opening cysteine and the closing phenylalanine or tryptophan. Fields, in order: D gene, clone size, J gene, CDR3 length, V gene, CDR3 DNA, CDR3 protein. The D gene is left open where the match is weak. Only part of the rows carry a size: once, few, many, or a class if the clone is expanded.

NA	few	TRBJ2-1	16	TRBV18	TGTGCCAGCTCACCACCGAGAACAGGAGCCTACAATGAGCAGTTCTTC	CASSPPRTGAYNEQFF
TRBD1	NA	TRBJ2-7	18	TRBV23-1	TGCGCCAGCAGTCGGCAGGGGGTAGACAGTCTCGGGTCCTACGAGCAGTACTTC	CASSRQGVDSLGSYEQYF
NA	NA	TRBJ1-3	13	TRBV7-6	TGTGCCAGCAGCTTGGCCTTTACAAACACCATATATTTT	CASSLAFTNTIYF
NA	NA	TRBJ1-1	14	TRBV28	TGTGCCAGCAGTCCCCTTGGGGCAGGGGTTGGAGCTTTCTTT	CASSPLGAGVGAFF
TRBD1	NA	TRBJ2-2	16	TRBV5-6	TGTGCCAGCAGCTTTTCAGGGGGCCCCTCGGCCGGGGAGCTGTTTTTT	CASSFSGGPSAGELFF
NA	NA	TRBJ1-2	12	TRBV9	TGTGCCAGCAGCGGTCACAGGGACGGCTACACCTTC	CASSGHRDGYTF
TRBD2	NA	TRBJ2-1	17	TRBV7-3	TGTGCCAGCAGCCCCCAGACTAGCGGGAGCCGCGGGGGTGAGCAGTTCTTC	CASSPQTSGSRGGEQFF
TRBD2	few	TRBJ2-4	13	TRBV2	TGTGCCAGCAGTGGGACTAGCGGGGGGGTTCAGTACTTC	CASSGTSGGVQYF
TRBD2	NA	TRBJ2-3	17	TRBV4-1	TGCGCCAGCAGCCGCATGACTAGCGGGGGGGGCACAGATACGCAGTATTTT	CASSRMTSGGGTDTQYF
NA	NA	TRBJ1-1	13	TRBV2	TGTGCCAGCAGTGTCAGTATGAACACTGAAGCTTTCTTT	CASSVSMNTEAFF
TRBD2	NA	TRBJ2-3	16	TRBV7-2	TGTGCCAGCAGCAGACTAGGGGGCGGGGGGGTAGATACGCAGTATTTT	CASSRLGGGGVDTQYF
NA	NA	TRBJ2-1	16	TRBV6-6	TGTGCCAGCAGTTCACCTGGTAGGAGCTCCTACAATGAGCAGTTCTTC	CASSSPGRSSYNEQFF
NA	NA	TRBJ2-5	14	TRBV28	TGTGCCAGCAGTTCGACAGATGCCCAAGAGACCCAGTACTTC	CASSSTDAQETQYF
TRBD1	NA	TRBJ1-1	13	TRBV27	TGTGCCAGCGGTAGGACAGGGGAGGATGAAGCTTTCTTT	CASGRTGEDEAFF
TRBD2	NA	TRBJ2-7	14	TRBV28	TGTGCCAGCAGTTCCCCCCAGCGGGAGGGCGAGCAGTACTTC	CASSSPQREGEQYF
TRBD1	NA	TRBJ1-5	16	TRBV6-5	TGTGCCAGCAGTTACTCGGGACAGGGGGGCAATCAGCCCCAGCATTTT	CASSYSGQGGNQPQHF
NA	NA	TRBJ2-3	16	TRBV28	TGTGCCAGCGGCTCGCAGGGGTCGGGGAGCACAGATACGCAGTATTTT	CASGSQGSGSTDTQYF
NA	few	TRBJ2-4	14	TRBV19	TGTGCCAGTAGTATGGCGACTACCAAAAACATTCAGTACTTC	CASSMATTKNIQYF
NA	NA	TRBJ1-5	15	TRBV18	TGTGCCAGCTCACCGGGGCCTAGTGGCAATCAGCCCCAGCATTTT	CASSPGPSGNQPQHF
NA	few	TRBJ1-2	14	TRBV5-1	TGCGCCAGCAGCCATCACGTGGGGCACTCTATCTACACCTTC	CASSHHVGHSIYTF
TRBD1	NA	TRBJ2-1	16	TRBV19	TGTGCCACCAGTCCTGGGACAGCTTTCTCCTACAATGAGCAGTTCTTC	CATSPGTAFSYNEQFF
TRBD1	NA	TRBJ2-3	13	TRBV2	TGTGCCGGACTGACAGGGCCCACAGATACGCAGTATTTT	CAGLTGPTDTQYF